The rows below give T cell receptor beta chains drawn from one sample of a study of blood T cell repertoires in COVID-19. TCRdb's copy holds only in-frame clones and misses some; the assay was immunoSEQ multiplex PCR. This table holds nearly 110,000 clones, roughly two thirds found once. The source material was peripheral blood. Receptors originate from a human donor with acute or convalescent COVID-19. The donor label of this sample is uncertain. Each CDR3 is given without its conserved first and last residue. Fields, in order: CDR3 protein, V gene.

CDR3aa: ASRIGDRTNSPLH
v_gene: TRBV19

CDR3aa: ATSAETGAYEQY
v_gene: TRBV15

CDR3aa: ASSNDNGDEQF
v_gene: TRBV18

CDR3aa: ASSLGGRAGMNTEAF
v_gene: TRBV7-9

CDR3aa: ASSRRSGVVWETQY
v_gene: TRBV5-6

CDR3aa: ASSTDNLRGSEQF
v_gene: TRBV18

CDR3aa: ASSSTFDRANYGYT
v_gene: TRBV5-1

CDR3aa: ASSLNRGYEQY
v_gene: TRBV7-8

CDR3aa: ASSIVLKNIQY
v_gene: TRBV19

CDR3aa: ASSLRAAGSWETQY
v_gene: TRBV7-6

CDR3aa: ASSWDRVNLDTEAF
v_gene: TRBV10-2

CDR3aa: ASSFGQGARIGSGNTIY
v_gene: TRBV9

CDR3aa: ASSRTGNTGELF
v_gene: TRBV6-2/TRBV6-3

CDR3aa: ASSPMTGLKAF
v_gene: TRBV3-1/TRBV3-2

CDR3aa: ASSQAGGPEAF
v_gene: TRBV4-1

CDR3aa: ASSQRGRSPLH
v_gene: TRBV3-1/TRBV3-2

CDR3aa: ASSLLGGDAYGYT
v_gene: TRBV5-1

CDR3aa: AWSVPGLAGAGELF
v_gene: TRBV30

CDR3aa: ASSFLDRAGELF
v_gene: TRBV5-6

CDR3aa: ATPGTGTYNEQF
v_gene: TRBV24-1

CDR3aa: ASSPPLAGVQETQY
v_gene: TRBV18

CDR3aa: ASSLGQGARGNQPQH
v_gene: TRBV7-2

CDR3aa: ASSPNDKGYGYT
v_gene: TRBV18

CDR3aa: ATSDIAGGLNTQY
v_gene: TRBV24-1

CDR3aa: ASGTGLSSNQPQH
v_gene: TRBV5-8

CDR3aa: ASSRQPNQPQH
v_gene: TRBV7-2